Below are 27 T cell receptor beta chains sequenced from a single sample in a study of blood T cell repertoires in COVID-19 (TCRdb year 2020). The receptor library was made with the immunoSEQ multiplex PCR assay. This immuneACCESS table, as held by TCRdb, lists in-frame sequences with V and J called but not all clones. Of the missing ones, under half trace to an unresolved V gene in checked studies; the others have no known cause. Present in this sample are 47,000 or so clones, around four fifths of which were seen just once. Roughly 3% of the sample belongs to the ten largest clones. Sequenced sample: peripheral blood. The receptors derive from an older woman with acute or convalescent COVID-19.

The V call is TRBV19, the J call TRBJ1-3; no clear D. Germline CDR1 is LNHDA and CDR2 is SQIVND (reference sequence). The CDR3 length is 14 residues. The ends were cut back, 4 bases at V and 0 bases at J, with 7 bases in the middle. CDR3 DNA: TGTGCCAGTAGTAGCTACAGCTCTGGAAACACCATATATTTT. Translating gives CASSSYSSGNTIYF.

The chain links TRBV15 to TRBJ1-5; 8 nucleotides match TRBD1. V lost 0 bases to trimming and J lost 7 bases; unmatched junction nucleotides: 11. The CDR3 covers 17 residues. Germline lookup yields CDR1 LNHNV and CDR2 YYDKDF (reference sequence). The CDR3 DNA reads TGTGCCACCAGCAGAGATCAGGGCCAGGGGGCTATCCAGCCCCAGCATTTT. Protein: CATSRDQGQGAIQPQHF.

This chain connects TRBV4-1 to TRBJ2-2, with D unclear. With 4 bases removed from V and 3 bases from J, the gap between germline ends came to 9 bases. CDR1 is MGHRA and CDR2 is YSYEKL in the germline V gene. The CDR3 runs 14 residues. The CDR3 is CASSLGEYTGELFF. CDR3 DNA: TGCGCCAGCAGCCTGGGCGAGTACACCGGGGAGCTGTTTTTT.

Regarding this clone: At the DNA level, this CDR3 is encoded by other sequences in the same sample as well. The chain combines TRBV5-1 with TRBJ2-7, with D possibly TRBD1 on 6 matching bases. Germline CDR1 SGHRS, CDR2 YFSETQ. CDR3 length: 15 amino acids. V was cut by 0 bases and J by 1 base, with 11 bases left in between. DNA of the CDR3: TGCGCCAGCAGCTTGGGGGCAGGGGTTTCCTACGAGCAGTACTTC. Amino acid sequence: CASSLGAGVSYEQYF. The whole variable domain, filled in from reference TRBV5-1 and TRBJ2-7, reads KAGVTQTPRYLIKTRGQQVTLSCSPISGHRSVSWYQQTPGQGLQFLFEYFSETQRNKGNFPGRFSGRQFSNSRSEMNVSTLELGDSALYLCASSLGAGVSYEQYFGPGTRLTVT.

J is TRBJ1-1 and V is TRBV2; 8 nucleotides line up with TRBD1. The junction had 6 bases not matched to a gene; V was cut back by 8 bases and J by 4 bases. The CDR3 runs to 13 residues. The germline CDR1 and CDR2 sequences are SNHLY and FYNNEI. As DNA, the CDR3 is TGTGCCAGCCACAGGGGGGAGAGCACTGAAGCTTTCTTT. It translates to CASHRGESTEAFF.

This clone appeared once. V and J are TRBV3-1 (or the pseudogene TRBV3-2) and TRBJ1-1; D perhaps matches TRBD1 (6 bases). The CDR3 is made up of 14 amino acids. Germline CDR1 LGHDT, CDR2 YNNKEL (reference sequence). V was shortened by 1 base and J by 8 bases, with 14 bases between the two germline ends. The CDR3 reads CASSQGPQGVEAFF. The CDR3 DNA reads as TGTGCCAGCAGCCAAGGGCCACAGGGAGTCGAAGCTTTCTTT.

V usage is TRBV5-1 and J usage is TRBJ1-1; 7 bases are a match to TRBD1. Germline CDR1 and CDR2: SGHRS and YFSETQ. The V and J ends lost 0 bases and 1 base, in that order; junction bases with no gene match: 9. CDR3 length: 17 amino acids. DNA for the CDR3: TGCGCCAGCAGCTTGGTTGTGAGGGGGCGGACGAACACTGAAGCTTTCTTT. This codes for CASSLVVRGRTNTEAFF.

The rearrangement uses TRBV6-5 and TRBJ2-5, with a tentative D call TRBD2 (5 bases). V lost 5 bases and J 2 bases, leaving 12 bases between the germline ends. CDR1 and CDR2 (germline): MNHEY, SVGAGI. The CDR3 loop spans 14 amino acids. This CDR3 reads CASSLSRVQETQYF. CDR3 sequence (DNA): TGTGCCAGCAGTCTCTCGCGGGTTCAAGAGACCCAGTACTTC.

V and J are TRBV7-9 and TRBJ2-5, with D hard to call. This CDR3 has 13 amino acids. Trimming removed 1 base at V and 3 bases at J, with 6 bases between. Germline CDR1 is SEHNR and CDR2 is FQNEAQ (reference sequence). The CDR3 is CASSLGGEETQYF. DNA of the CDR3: TGTGCCAGCAGCTTAGGCGGAGAAGAGACCCAGTACTTC.

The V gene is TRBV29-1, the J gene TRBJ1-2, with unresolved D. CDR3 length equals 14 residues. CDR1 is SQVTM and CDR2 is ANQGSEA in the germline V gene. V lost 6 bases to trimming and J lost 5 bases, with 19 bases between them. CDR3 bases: TGCAGCGTGGTGGTGGGCTCCTCGGGATATGGCTACACCTTC. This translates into CSVVVGSSGYGYTF.

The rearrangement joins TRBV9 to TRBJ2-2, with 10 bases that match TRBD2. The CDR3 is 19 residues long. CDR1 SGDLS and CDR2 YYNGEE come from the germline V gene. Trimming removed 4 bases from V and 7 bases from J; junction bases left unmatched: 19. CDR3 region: CASSPRVKRGGPRYGELFF. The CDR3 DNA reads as TGTGCCAGCAGCCCTCGAGTTAAGCGGGGGGGCCCAAGGTACGGGGAGCTGTTTTTT.

The CDR3 DNA sequence: TGCGCCAGCAGCATGGCGTGGCTAGATAGCTCCTACAATGAGCAGTTCTTC. Translation gives CASSMAWLDSSYNEQFF. The chain joins TRBV5-1 to TRBJ2-1; D gene uncertain. The CDR3 extends over 17 amino acids. Germline V gives CDR1 SGHRS, CDR2 YFSETQ. V was shortened by 4 bases and J by 0 bases, with 17 bases between the two germline ends.

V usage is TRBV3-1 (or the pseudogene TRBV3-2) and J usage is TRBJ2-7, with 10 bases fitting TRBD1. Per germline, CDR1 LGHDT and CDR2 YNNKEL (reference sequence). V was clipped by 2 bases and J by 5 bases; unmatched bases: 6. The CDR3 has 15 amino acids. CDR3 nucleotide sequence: TGTGCCAGCAGCCAATGGGGGACAGGGGTGAACGAGCAGTACTTC. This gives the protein CASSQWGTGVNEQYF.

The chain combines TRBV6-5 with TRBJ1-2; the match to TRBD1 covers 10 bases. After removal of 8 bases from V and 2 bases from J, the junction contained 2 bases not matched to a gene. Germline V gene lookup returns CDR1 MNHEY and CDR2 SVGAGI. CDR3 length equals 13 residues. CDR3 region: CASLGQGNYGYTF. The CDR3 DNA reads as TGTGCCAGCCTGGGACAGGGGAACTATGGCTACACCTTC.

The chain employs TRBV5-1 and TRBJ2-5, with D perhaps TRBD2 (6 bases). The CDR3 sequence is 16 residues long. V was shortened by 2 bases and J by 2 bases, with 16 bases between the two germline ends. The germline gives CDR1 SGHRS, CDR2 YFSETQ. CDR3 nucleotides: TGCGCCAGCAGCTTCGTGGGGGGTGGTGGGCAAGAGACCCAGTACTTC. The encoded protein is CASSFVGGGGQETQYF.

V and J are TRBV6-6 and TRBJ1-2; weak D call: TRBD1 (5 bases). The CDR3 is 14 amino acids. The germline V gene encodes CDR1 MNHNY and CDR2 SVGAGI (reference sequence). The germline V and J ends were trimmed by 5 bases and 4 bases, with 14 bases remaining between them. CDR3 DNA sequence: TGTGCCAGCAGTCCCCCGGGGGGGGGCTATGGCTACACCTTC. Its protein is CASSPPGGGYGYTF.

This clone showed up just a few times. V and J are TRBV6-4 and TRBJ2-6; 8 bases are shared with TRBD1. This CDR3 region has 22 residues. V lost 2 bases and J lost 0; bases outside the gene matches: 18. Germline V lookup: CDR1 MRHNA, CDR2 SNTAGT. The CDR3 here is CASSDERGVQGQGSSGANVLTF. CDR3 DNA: TGTGCCAGCAGTGACGAGAGAGGGGTCCAAGGACAGGGAAGCTCTGGGGCCAACGTCCTGACTTTC.

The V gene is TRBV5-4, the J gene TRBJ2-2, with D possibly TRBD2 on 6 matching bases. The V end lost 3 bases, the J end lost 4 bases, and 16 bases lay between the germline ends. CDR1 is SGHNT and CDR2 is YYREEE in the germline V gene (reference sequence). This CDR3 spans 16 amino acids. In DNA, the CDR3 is TGTGCCAGCAGCTCCCAGGGACTCCAACCCACCGGGGAGCTGTTTTTT. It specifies CASSSQGLQPTGELFF.

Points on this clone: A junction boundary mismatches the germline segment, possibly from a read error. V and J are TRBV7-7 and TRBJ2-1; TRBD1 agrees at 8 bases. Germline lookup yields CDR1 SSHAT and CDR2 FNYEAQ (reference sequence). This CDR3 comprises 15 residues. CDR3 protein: CASSEDRGSYNEQFF. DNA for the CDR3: TGTGCTAGCAGCGAAGACAGGGGTTCCTACAATGAGCAGTTCTTC.

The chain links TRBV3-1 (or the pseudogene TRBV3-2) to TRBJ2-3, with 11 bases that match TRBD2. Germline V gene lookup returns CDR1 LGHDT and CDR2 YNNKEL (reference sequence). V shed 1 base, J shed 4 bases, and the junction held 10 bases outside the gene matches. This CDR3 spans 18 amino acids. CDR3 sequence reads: CASSQASGGILGSDTQYF. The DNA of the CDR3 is TGTGCCAGCAGCCAAGCTAGCGGGGGGATCTTGGGGTCAGATACGCAGTATTTT.

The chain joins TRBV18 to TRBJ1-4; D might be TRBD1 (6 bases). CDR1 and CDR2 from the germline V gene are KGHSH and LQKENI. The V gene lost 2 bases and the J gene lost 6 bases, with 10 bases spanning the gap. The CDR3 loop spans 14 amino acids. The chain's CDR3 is CASSPSGVDEKLFF. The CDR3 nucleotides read TGTGCCAGCTCACCATCAGGGGTTGATGAAAAACTGTTTTTT.

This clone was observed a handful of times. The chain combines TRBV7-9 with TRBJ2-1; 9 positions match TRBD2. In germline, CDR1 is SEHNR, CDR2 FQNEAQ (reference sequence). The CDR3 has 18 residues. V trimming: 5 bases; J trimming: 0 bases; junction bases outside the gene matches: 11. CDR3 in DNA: TGTGCCAGCAGCAAAGGGACTAGCACGATACCCTCCTACAATGAGCAGTTCTTC. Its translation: CASSKGTSTIPSYNEQFF.

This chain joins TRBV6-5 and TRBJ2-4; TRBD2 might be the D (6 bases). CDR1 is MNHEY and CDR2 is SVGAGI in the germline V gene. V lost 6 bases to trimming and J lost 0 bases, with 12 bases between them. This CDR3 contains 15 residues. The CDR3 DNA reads TGTGCCAGCAGGACTAGGACAAGAGCCAAAAACATTCAGTACTTC. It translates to CASRTRTRAKNIQYF.

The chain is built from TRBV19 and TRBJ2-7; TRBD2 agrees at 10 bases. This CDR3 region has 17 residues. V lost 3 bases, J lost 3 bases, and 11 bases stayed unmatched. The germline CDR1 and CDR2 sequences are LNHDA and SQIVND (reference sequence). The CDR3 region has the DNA TGTGCCAGTAGTATTTCAGCGGGAGGGCCGGAAGACTACGAGCAGTACTTC. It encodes CASSISAGGPEDYEQYF.

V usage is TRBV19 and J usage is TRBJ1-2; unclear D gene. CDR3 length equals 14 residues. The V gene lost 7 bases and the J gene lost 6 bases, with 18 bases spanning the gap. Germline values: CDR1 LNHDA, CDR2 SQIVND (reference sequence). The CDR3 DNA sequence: TGTGCCAGTATCCCGACCGGTTCTAGGAATGGCTACACCTTC. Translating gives CASIPTGSRNGYTF. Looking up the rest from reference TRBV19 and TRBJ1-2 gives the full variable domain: DGGITQSPKYLFRKEGQNVTLSCEQNLNHDAMYWYRQDPGQGLRLIYYSQIVNDFQKGDIAEGYSVSREKKESFPLTVTSAQKNPTAFYLCASIPTGSRNGYTFGSGTRLTVV.

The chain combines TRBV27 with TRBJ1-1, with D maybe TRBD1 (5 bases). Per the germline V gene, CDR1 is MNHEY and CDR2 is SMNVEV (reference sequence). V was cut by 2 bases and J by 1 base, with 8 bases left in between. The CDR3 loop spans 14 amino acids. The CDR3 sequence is CASSLVGGNTEAFF. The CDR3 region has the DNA TGTGCCAGCAGTTTAGTGGGGGGGAACACTGAAGCTTTCTTT.

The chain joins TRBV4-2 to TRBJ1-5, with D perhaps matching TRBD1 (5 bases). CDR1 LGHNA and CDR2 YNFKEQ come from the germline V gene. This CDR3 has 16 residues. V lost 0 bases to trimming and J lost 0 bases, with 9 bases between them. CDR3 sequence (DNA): TGTGCCAGCAGCCAAGACAGGGCCTATAGCAATCAGCCCCAGCATTTT. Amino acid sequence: CASSQDRAYSNQPQHF.